This TCR beta chain was identified during a study of T-cell memory formation after mild COVID-19. Study details: In these data, TCR clusters were largely donor specific. Study results and limitations: CD4+ contracting clones were found mainly in CM and EM, and CD8+ ones in EMRA. Pre-infection memory harbored some responding clones, suggesting cross-reactive memory joined.

Germline assignment: CDR1 SGHVS and CDR2 FNYEAQ. The V end lost 5 bases, the J end lost 8 bases, and 22 bases lay between the germline ends. The CDR3 is made up of 17 amino acids. The 5'RACE method, run with constant-segment primers, produced TCR alpha and TCR beta cDNA libraries (carrying sample barcodes and UMIs). From the 5' RACE reads, TCRdb called clonotypes with MiXCR, one entry per CDR3 protein. The profile shows about half a million distinct CDR3 sequences, approximately 18% of them singletons. This clonotype was picked up a small number of times. Its antigen remains unidentified. This receptor was obtained from an adult woman who had mild COVID-19 (a few samples of this study predate the infection). Cell type and time point are not known. The chain links TRBV7-6 to TRBJ1-6; D remains unclear. The material sequenced was PBMCs or a T cell subset sorted from them (not recorded which). In nucleotides, the CDR3 is TGTGCCAGCAGCCCACGGACCGAGCTTGGGATATATTCACCCCTCCACTTT. It is translated as CASSPRTELGIYSPLHF.